The 17 T cell receptor beta chains reported below all come from one sample, sequenced in a study of shared clonotypes between healthy human individuals. Generated by immunoSEQ multiplex PCR, the TCRdb table keeps only in-frame clones and is missing some. The table has under 2,000,000 clones, roughly 94% seen once; the top ten hold less than 1.5%. Cells designated naive CD8 were CD45RO-negative and were positively selected for CCR7, with terminally differentiated effector memory CD45RA+ cells excluded. Specimen: naive CD8+ T cells sorted from blood. These receptors all come from a man aged 18 to 30 in good health.

This sequence joins TRBV5-1 and TRBJ2-1, with 7 nucleotides matching TRBD2. V was pared by 0 bases and J by 10 bases, with 4 bases of the junction left unmatched. The CDR3 contains 13 residues. The V gene's germline CDR1 is SGHRS and CDR2 YFSETQ. CDR3 protein: CASSLDPGGEQFF. In DNA, the CDR3 is TGCGCCAGCAGCTTGGACCCGGGAGGCGAGCAGTTCTTC.

The count of this clone is one. This chain links TRBV10-3 with TRBJ1-1, with a tentative D call TRBD1 (5 bases). Germline V gene lookup returns CDR1 ENHRY and CDR2 SYGVKD. The V end lost 3 bases, the J end lost 3 bases, and 20 bases lay between the germline ends. There are 17 residues in the CDR3. Here the CDR3 DNA reads TGTGCCATCAGTGATGGGTATGGCCAGGGCGTGGACACTGAAGCTTTCTTT. Protein: CAISDGYGQGVDTEAFF.

This chain joins TRBV4-1 and TRBJ1-3, with 8 bases matching TRBD1. J was trimmed by 7 bases and V by 0 bases; bases with no gene match: 11. CDR3 size: 17 residues. Per the germline V gene, CDR1 is MGHRA and CDR2 is YSYEKL. CDR3 bases: TGCGCCAGCAGCCAAGAGAGGGGACAGGTCCCAATGAACACCATATATTTT. It is translated as CASSQERGQVPMNTIYF.

The chain recombines TRBV9 with TRBJ2-5; 8 bases are shared with TRBD2. In germline, CDR1 is SGDLS, CDR2 YYNGEE. J was trimmed by 4 bases and V by 0 bases; bases with no gene match: 8. There are 16 residues in the CDR3. CDR3 sequence: CASSVVDGGAGETQYF. CDR3 sequence (DNA): TGTGCCAGCAGCGTAGTTGACGGGGGGGCAGGAGAGACCCAGTACTTC. Drawing the rest from reference TRBV9 and TRBJ2-5, the complete variable domain is DSGVTQTPKHLITATGQRVTLRCSPRSGDLSVYWYQQSLDQGLQFLIQYYNGEERAKGNILERFSAQQFPDLHSELNLSSLELGDSALYFCASSVVDGGAGETQYFGPGTRLLVL.

V is TRBV20-1 and J is TRBJ2-1; D is uncertain. V was trimmed by 8 bases and J by 3 bases, leaving 8 bases between them. Per germline, CDR1 DFQATT and CDR2 SNEGSKA (reference sequence). The CDR3 length is 11 residues. DNA for the CDR3: TGCAGTCCCCGGCTCTACAATGAGCAGTTCTTC. It codes for CSPRLYNEQFF.

The chain uses TRBV6-6 and TRBJ2-3; D is perhaps TRBD2 (6 bases). CDR1 is MNHNY and CDR2 is SVGAGI in the germline V gene (reference sequence). The CDR3 runs to 15 residues. V lost 5 bases, J lost 1 base, and 13 bases lay in between. The CDR3 here is CASSLIAEGTDTQYF. As DNA, the CDR3 is TGTGCCAGCAGTCTTATAGCGGAGGGCACAGATACGCAGTATTTT.

The V and J genes are TRBV28 and TRBJ1-6; no clear D. This CDR3 has 14 amino acids. The germline V and J ends were trimmed by 5 bases and 8 bases, with 13 bases remaining between them. CDR1 MDHEN and CDR2 SYDVKM come from the germline V gene. This CDR3 reads CASSPIHGDSPLHF. CDR3 nucleotide sequence: TGTGCCAGCAGTCCGATCCACGGGGATTCACCCCTCCACTTT.

DNA of the CDR3: TGTGCCTGGAGTGTACTTTGGGAAAATGAGCAGTTCTTC. Its protein is CAWSVLWENEQFF. The genes are TRBV30 and TRBJ2-1, with D hard to call. This CDR3 has 13 amino acids. V lost 0 bases to trimming and J lost 7 bases, with 10 bases between them. Germline assignment: CDR1 GTSNPN and CDR2 SVGIG (reference sequence).

CDR3 residues: CASSSIGDPPYNEQFF. The CDR3 region has the DNA TGTGCCAGCAGCTCCATAGGGGACCCCCCCTACAATGAGCAGTTCTTC. V is TRBV7-9 and J is TRBJ2-1; tentatively, D is TRBD1 or TRBD2 (5 bases each). The CDR3 loop spans 16 amino acids. The V gene lost 4 bases and the J gene lost 2 bases, with 15 bases spanning the gap. In germline, CDR1 is SEHNR, CDR2 FQNEAQ (reference sequence).

CDR3 nucleotide sequence: TGTGCCAGCGGACAGGTGGCCGCCGAACTGTTTTTT. Residues: CASGQVAAELFF. The V gene is TRBV7-9, the J gene TRBJ1-4, with 7 positions matching TRBD1. CDR3 length: 12 residues. CDR1 is SEHNR and CDR2 is FQNEAQ in the germline V gene (reference sequence). Losses at the gene ends were 8 bases for V and 12 bases for J; bases not matched to a gene: 9.

The rearrangement joins TRBV27 to TRBJ2-7; TRBD1 agrees at 8 bases. CDR1 and CDR2 (germline): MNHEY, SMNVEV (reference sequence). The V segment lost 3 bases and the J segment 9 bases; nucleotides outside the gene matches: 13. The CDR3 runs to 15 residues. CDR3 sequence: CASSFVAGGERGQYF. DNA for the CDR3: TGTGCCAGCAGTTTTGTGGCAGGGGGCGAACGGGGGCAGTACTTC.

This chain uses TRBV2 with TRBJ2-7; D is uncertain. This CDR3 contains 13 residues. Germline V gene sequence: CDR1 SNHLY, CDR2 FYNNEI. V dropped 6 bases and J dropped 4 bases, with 13 bases sitting between them. The CDR3 is CASRHRAQYEQYF. The CDR3, as DNA: TGTGCCAGCAGGCATCGAGCCCAATACGAGCAGTACTTC.

The chain joins TRBV11-2 to TRBJ2-2, with D maybe TRBD1 (7 bases). V lost 5 bases and J lost 5, with 24 bases in between. The CDR3 length is 18 residues. Per the germline V gene, CDR1 is SGHAT and CDR2 is FQNNGV. CDR3 residues: CASSSFHGGTAITGELFF. In DNA, the CDR3 is TGTGCCAGCAGCAGTTTCCACGGCGGGACAGCGATTACCGGGGAGCTGTTTTTT.

The gene calls are TRBV5-8 and TRBJ2-1, with TRBD2 matching over 10 bases. This CDR3 spans 14 amino acids. Germline CDR1 reads SGHTS; CDR2 reads YDEGEE. The ends lost 5 bases at V and 7 bases at J; junction bases unmatched: 6. In DNA, the CDR3 is TGTGCCAGCAGAGTTCTAGCGGGGGTGAATGAGCAGTTCTTC. Translation: CASRVLAGVNEQFF.

The chain links TRBV27 to TRBJ2-1; TRBD1 agrees at 9 bases. This CDR3 is 12 amino acids long. Germline V CDR1 and CDR2: MNHEY, SMNVEV (reference sequence). With V trimmed by 11 bases and J by 8 bases, 7 bases remained unmatched. The CDR3 nucleotides are TGTGCCGTGCGGGACAGGGTCGATGAGCAGTTCTTC. Amino acids: CAVRDRVDEQFF.

This chain uses TRBV6-4 with TRBJ1-2, with TRBD1 identical over 10 bases. CDR3 length: 18 residues. The ends lost 7 bases at V and 4 bases at J; junction bases unmatched: 18. Germline values: CDR1 MRHNA, CDR2 SNTAGT. The CDR3, as DNA: TGTGCCAGCACCCTAGGGACAGGGGCCCAGATCGAGGGCTATGGCTACACCTTC. Its protein product is CASTLGTGAQIEGYGYTF.

This clone was detected only once. The rearrangement uses TRBV27 and TRBJ2-7, with D unresolved. The CDR3 spans 13 residues. Trimming took 4 bases from V and 3 from J, leaving 10 bases between them. Germline V gene sequence: CDR1 MNHEY, CDR2 SMNVEV (reference sequence). The CDR3 spells CASSSAVNYEQYF. CDR3 nucleotides: TGTGCCAGCAGTTCGGCAGTGAACTACGAGCAGTACTTC.